This T cell receptor (beta chain) was sequenced in a study of blood T cell repertoires in COVID-19. On the study more broadly: PBMCs, B-cell-depleted T cells, or T cells were the source of the cDNA or gDNA that made up the material.

This clone is a singleton in its sample. The repertoire was sequenced with immunoSEQ multiplex PCR; TCRdb's copy has only in-frame clones and lacks some. The sample includes 150,000 to 200,000 clones, about 88% of them seen just once. Germline CDR1 KGHSH, CDR2 LQKENI. CDR3 length equals 13 residues. Trimming left V 8 bases short and J 6 bases short, with 14 bases between. The chain couples TRBV18 to TRBJ2-1, with D unclear. The clonotype was recovered from a woman younger than 35 who had recovered from COVID-19. Sequences were obtained from PBMCs or T cells enriched from blood (not recorded which). DNA for the CDR3: TGTGCCAGCCGACGCGGCGAACGCAATGAGCAGTTCTTC. Protein: CASRRGERNEQFF.